This TCR beta chain comes out of a study of OX40 agonist ivuxolimab in advanced cancers. Study information: Patients' therapy was ivuxolimab, an antibody that acts as an agonist of OX40 (CD134). Hepatocellular carcinoma, melanoma, renal cell or head and neck cancer was diagnosed in the dose-escalation patients.

As for this clone: What it binds is not known.

Findings and limits, study-wide: Low levels of normalized T-cell clonal expansion also appeared in some nonresponders.

Sequenced by immunoSEQ multiplex PCR; TCRdb stores in-frame clones only, minus some. Among about 91,000 clones listed, around four fifths were seen once. The clonotype originates from an adult with an advanced solid tumor such as melanoma, head and neck, liver or kidney cancer. Sample: CD4+ or CD8+ T cells sorted from blood, taken in a trial of the OX40 agonist ivuxolimab.

CDR3 sequence (DNA): TGTGCCATCAGTGAGTCCCAGGGGATGGGCTCACCCCTCCACTTT. It is translated as CAISESQGMGSPLHF. The rearrangement links TRBV10-3 to TRBJ1-6; possible D gene TRBD1, 6 bases. V was clipped by 0 bases and J by 10 bases, with 13 bases between them. The CDR3 has 15 amino acids. The germline gives CDR1 ENHRY, CDR2 SYGVKD.